The clone carrying this TCR beta chain was picked up many times. The sample belongs to a study of T-cell reconstitution after alpha-beta-depleted transplantation in children. Construction of the TCRbeta library involved unique molecular identifiers. MiXCR was run by TCRdb on the PCR reads, yielding one entry per CDR3 protein. Counted here are some 200,000 distinct CDR3 sequences, around 9.7% occurring once; the ten biggest clones make up about 5%. Material: PBMCs from the stem cell graft donor, obtained from the stem cell graft. This TCR was recovered from a human donor who donated a stem cell graft to a child with SCID.

As DNA, the CDR3 is TGTGCCAGTTCCCTGGATAGGCGTGGGCAAGATACGCAGTATTTT. It codes for CASSLDRRGQDTQYF. The chain employs TRBV19 and TRBJ2-3; D unclear. The CDR3 extends over 15 amino acids. CDR1 and CDR2 (germline): LNHDA, SQIVND (reference sequence). V lost 8 bases, J lost 5 bases, and 20 bases lay in between.